These T cell receptor beta chains were read from a single sample in a study of blood T cell repertoires in COVID-19. Measured with immunoSEQ multiplex PCR; TCRdb has only the in-frame clones, and not every one. The sample lists some 350,000 clones, about 87% occurring once. The sample was PBMCs or T cells enriched from blood (not recorded which). The receptors derive from a man in his thirties or forties who had recovered from COVID-19. CDR3s include the opening cysteine and the closing phenylalanine or tryptophan. The order of the fields is D gene, J gene, V gene, CDR3 length, CDR3 protein, CDR3 DNA. The D gene is left open where the match is weak.

TRBD1	TRBJ2-1	TRBV2	15	CASRGGQPGDNEQFF	TGTGCCAGCAGAGGGGGACAGCCCGGAGACAATGAGCAGTTCTTC
NA	TRBJ2-3	TRBV5-1	15	CASSLGLLGGDTQYF	TGCGCCAGCAGCTTAGGACTGTTAGGGGGAGATACGCAGTATTTT
NA	TRBJ2-4	TRBV7-2	16	CASSLGNRIAKNIQYF	TGTGCCAGCAGCTTAGGAAACAGAATAGCCAAAAACATTCAGTACTTC
NA	TRBJ1-2	TRBV4-1	13	CASSQVAGNGYTF	TGCGCCAGCAGCCAAGTGGCAGGGAATGGCTACACCTTC
TRBD1	TRBJ2-3	TRBV2	14	CASRDRVVTDTQYF	TGTGCCAGCCGGGACAGGGTAGTCACAGATACGCAGTATTTT
TRBD2	TRBJ2-1	TRBV5-1	16	CASSARASGGYNEQFF	TGCGCCAGCAGCGCGCGAGCTAGCGGGGGCTACAATGAGCAGTTCTTC
TRBD1	TRBJ1-5	TRBV30	15	CAWNAPGQGVQPQHF	TGTGCCTGGAACGCGCCGGGACAGGGGGTTCAGCCCCAGCATTTT
NA	TRBJ2-3	TRBV7-3	12	CASSLSQGTQYF	TGTGCCAGCAGCTTAAGTCAGGGGACGCAGTATTTT
TRBD1	TRBJ2-5	TRBV27	17	CASSYLGGQGPQETQYF	TGTGCCAGCAGCTACCTCGGGGGACAGGGCCCGCAAGAGACCCAGTACTTC
NA	TRBJ1-1	TRBV7-9	14	CASSLNAGAWGAFF	TGTGCCAGCAGCTTAAATGCGGGGGCCTGGGGAGCTTTCTTT